Listed below are T cell receptor beta chains from one sample, sequenced in a study of blood T cell repertoires in COVID-19. Assay used: immunoSEQ multiplex PCR; TCRdb lists only in-frame clones, some missing. The data show 200,000 to 250,000 clones, with 81% seen just once and 8.9% held by the top ten. The material sequenced was PBMCs or T cells enriched from blood (not recorded which). These receptors all come from a woman in her forties or fifties with acute COVID-19. The CDR3 runs from the conserved cysteine through the conserved F or W.

TRBV29-1 | CSVDRGREQYF
TRBV15 | CATSRDSLAGAPSRGASYEQYF
TRBV7-9 | CASSLVGQSYEQYF
TRBV7-8 | CASSLEAGEWWETQYF
TRBV4-3 | CASSQGRGETQYF
TRBV7-2 | CASSLTGTSNQPQHF
TRBV18 | CASSPDLPRAANEKLFF
TRBV30 | CAWSGGRPYEQYF
TRBV7-8 | CASSLGVGQGNTIYF
TRBV28 | CASSDQGGSNEKLFF
TRBV6-5 | CASSGGSEPQHF
TRBV28 | CASSFPQTGGGYTF
TRBV30 | CAWRVGQGAGNTIYF
TRBV7-2 | CASSPSTGRWFF
TRBV6-2/TRBV6-3 | CASNPGQAYEQYF
TRBV7-9 | CASSPQWELFF
TRBV6-6 | CASSYTPVSYEQYF
TRBV30 | CAWSRGITSGRSFLYNEQFF
TRBV27 | CASSLSVDRGLGTEAFF
TRBV3-1/TRBV3-2 | CASSQVGARTQLTTGNTIYF
TRBV7-2 | CASSLAEARSGNTIYF
TRBV19 | CASSRGGDGNQPQHF
TRBV3-1/TRBV3-2 | CASSQGARNNSPLHF
TRBV6-5 | CASSFSGGGTDTQYF
TRBV19 | CASHLGSGVSLSNQPQHF
TRBV10-3 | CAIRDSDRSGNTIYF
TRBV23-1 | CASSQSGQVLNSPLHF
TRBV19 | CASRTGATLSGNTIYF
TRBV12-5 | CASGFGENTEAFF
TRBV9 | CASSVGADLYSNQPQHF
TRBV28 | CASSFSPQGQGARWGYTF
TRBV2 | CAREQGGNTGELFF
TRBV4-3 | CASSQDSGSAGNTIYF
TRBV2 | CASTREGRNEQFF
TRBV5-6 | CASSLRGTGPVEQYF
TRBV4-3 | CASSQGPGQAYGYTF
TRBV5-1 | CASSLAGQGPQETQYF
TRBV4-3 | CASSQERGTGLNTEAFF
TRBV6-1 | CASSDPGVASTEAFF
TRBV3-1/TRBV3-2 | CASSQLRDRGTGEQFF
TRBV11-2 | CASSLGTARETQYF
TRBV5-4 | CASSNDKQGYYEQYF
TRBV27 | CASRDRVNTEAFF
TRBV21-1 | CASRLGQRKGNQPQHF
TRBV2 | CASSVGRYQYGYTF
TRBV28 | CASRRGGTGNNEQFF
TRBV6-2/TRBV6-3 | CASSRGTGGRYEQYF
TRBV7-2 | CASSIRLAGVGTDTQYF
TRBV15 | CATSRDPGPQETQYF
TRBV7-9 | CASSPGTGTYGYTF
TRBV10-3 | CAISEQLGGGGRTEAFF
TRBV19 | CASSISSGANVLTF
TRBV28 | CASSLASYGYTF
TRBV5-4 | CASSLGLGAQANTEAFF